This TCR beta chain is drawn from a study of human versus mouse CDR3 diversity and MHC coevolution. Study summary: Each sample yielded about 0.6 x 10^7 to 1.7 x 10^7 valid reads. Regarding the study as a whole: Most of the three human donors had the lowest clonal inequality. iCHAO1 estimated the human TCR beta repertoire at around 1.5 million clonotypes.

TCRdb's table, derived via immunoSEQ multiplex PCR, lists solely in-frame clones and lacks some. The sample consists of tens of thousands of clones, around 94% of them appearing once. In this sample, this clone turned up once. Its antigen is not identified. Sequencing was carried out using naive CD4+ T cells from blood. Subset denoted: CD45RO-negative CD62L-positive naive CD4 T cells. The origin of this receptor is a person between 55 and 70 years old in good health.

The CDR3 sequence: CASSLLSGGSRTYNEQFF. Here the CDR3 DNA reads TGTGCCAGCAGCTTATTATCGGGGGGCAGTCGAACCTACAATGAGCAGTTCTTC. The chain joins TRBV7-3 to TRBJ2-1, with D possibly matching TRBD2 (7 bases). Germline loops: CDR1 SGHTA, CDR2 FQGTGA. The CDR3 is made up of 18 amino acids. The V end was cut by 2 bases, the J end by 2 bases, with 19 bases between. The variable domain in full, with the rest retrieved from reference TRBV7-3 and TRBJ2-1, is GAGVSQTPSNKVTEKGKYVELRCDPISGHTALYWYRQSLGQGPEFLIYFQGTGAADDSGLPNDRFFAVRPEGSVSTLKIQRTERGDSAVYLCASSLLSGGSRTYNEQFFGPGTRLTVL.